This T cell receptor (beta chain) emerged from a study of blood T cells in healthy people across ages. Study-level results: Donor CMV status, an unknown factor, possibly confounded changes in expanded clonotypes. The recorded TCR beta diversity per million T cells decreased in a roughly linear manner with age. Higher diversity and more naive CD4+ cells were features of long-lived donors, compared to aged donors.

Remarks on this clonotype: Its antigen is still unknown.

V was clipped by 3 bases and J by 0 bases; unmatched bases: 7. CDR3 size: 17 residues. Germline V gives CDR1 KGHDR, CDR2 SFDVKD. Healthy individuals of Caucasian origin from Russia, aged 6 to 90, served as donors. PCR was performed a second time for roughly 7 to 12 cycles using a sample-barcoded 5' primer and a J-beta primer mix. MiXCR was run by TCRdb on the 5' RACE reads, yielding one entry per CDR3 protein. The sample has about 1,500,000 distinct CDR3 sequences, 28% seen once. This chain joins TRBV24-1 and TRBJ2-3, with 8 bases identical to TRBD1. The sequenced sample was blood. This TCR was recovered from a woman in her 30s in good health. CDR3: CATSDGITGGSTDTQYF. The CDR3 DNA sequence: TGTGCCACCAGTGATGGAATAACAGGGGGTAGCACAGATACGCAGTATTTT.